This T cell receptor beta chain was documented in a study of shared clonotypes between healthy human individuals. Deletions cut 8 bases from V and 3 bases from J, with 8 bases between. Germline values: CDR1 MDHEN, CDR2 SYDVKM. The CDR3 has 12 amino acids. The method was immunoSEQ multiplex PCR; TCRdb's version includes in-frame clones alone and lacks a portion of them. The sample includes some 2.3 million clones, approximately 93% of them seen just once. The chain recombines TRBV28 with TRBJ1-5, with no clear D. The sample taken for sequencing was naive CD4+ T cells from PBMCs. The subset: CD45RA+ positively selected. This receptor was obtained from a young man in good health. Some clones in this sample may be carry-over from other donors' samples. CDR3 amino acids: CASAVPNQPQHF. The CDR3 DNA follows: TGTGCCAGCGCTGTACCCAATCAGCCCCAGCATTTT.